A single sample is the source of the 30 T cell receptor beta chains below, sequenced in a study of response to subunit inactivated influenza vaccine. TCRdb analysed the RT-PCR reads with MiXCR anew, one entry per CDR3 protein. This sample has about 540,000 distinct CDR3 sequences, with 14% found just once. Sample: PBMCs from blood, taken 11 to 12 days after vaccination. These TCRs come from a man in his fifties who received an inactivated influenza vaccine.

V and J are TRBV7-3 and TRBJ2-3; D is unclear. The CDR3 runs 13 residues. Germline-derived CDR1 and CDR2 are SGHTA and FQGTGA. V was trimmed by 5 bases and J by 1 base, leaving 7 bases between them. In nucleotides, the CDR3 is TGTGCCAGCAGCGGGTCTGGCACAGATACGCAGTATTTT. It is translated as CASSGSGTDTQYF.

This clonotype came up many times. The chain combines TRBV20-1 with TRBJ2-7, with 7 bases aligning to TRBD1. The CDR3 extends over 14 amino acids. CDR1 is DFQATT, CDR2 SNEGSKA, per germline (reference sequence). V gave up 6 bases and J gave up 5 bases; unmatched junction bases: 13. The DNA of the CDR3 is TGCAGTGCCGCAGAACCGGGACAGCTAAACGAGCAGTACTTC. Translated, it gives CSAAEPGQLNEQYF.

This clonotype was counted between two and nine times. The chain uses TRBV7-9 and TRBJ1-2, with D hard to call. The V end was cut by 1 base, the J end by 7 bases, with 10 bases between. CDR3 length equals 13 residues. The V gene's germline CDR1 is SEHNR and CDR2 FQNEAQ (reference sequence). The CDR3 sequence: CASSLEGSLGYTF. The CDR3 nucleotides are TGTGCCAGCAGCTTAGAAGGATCCCTTGGCTACACCTTC.

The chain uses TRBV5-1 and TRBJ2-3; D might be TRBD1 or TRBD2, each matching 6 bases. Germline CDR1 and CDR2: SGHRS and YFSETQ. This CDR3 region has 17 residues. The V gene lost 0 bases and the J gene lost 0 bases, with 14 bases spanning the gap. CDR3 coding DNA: TGCGCCAGCAGCTTGGTACAAGGAGGGGGAAGCACAGATACGCAGTATTTT. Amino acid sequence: CASSLVQGGGSTDTQYF.

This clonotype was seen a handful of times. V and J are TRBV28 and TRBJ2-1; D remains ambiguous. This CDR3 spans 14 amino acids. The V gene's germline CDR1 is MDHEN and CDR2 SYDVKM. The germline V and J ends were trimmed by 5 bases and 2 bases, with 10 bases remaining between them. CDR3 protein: CASSAYVTYNEQFF. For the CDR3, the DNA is TGTGCCAGCAGTGCGTACGTAACCTACAATGAGCAGTTCTTC.

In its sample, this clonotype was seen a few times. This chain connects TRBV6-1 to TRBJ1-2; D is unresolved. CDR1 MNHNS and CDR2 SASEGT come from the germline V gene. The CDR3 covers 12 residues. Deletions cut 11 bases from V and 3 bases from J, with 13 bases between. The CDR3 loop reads CAGSNNYYGYTF. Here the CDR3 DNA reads TGTGCCGGGAGTAACAACTACTATGGCTACACCTTC.

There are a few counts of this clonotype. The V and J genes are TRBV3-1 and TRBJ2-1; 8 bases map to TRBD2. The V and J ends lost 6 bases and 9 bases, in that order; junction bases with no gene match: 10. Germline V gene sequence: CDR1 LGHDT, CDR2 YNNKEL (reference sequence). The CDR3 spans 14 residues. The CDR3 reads CASRHGGDHGEQFF. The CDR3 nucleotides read TGTGCCAGCAGGCACGGGGGGGATCATGGTGAGCAGTTCTTC.

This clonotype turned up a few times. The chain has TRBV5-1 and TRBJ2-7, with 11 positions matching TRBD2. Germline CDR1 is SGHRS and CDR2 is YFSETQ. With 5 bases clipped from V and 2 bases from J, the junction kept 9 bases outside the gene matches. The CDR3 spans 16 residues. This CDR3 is CASSYLSGRDTYEQYF. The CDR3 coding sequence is TGCGCCAGCAGTTACCTTAGCGGGAGGGACACCTACGAGCAGTACTTC.

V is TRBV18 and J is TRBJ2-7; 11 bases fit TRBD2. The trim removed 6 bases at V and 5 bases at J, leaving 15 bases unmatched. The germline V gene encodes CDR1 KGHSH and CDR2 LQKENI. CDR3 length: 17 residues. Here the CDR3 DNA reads TGTGCCAGCTCCCCATCGTCGGCTAGCGGGAGGTCCCACGAGCAGTACTTC. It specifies CASSPSSASGRSHEQYF. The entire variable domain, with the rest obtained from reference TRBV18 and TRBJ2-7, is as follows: NAGVMQNPRHLVRRRGQEARLRCSPMKGHSHVYWYRQLPEEGLKFMVYLQKENIIDESGMPKERFSAEFPKEGPSILRIQQVVRGDSAAYFCASSPSSASGRSHEQYFGPGTRLTVT.

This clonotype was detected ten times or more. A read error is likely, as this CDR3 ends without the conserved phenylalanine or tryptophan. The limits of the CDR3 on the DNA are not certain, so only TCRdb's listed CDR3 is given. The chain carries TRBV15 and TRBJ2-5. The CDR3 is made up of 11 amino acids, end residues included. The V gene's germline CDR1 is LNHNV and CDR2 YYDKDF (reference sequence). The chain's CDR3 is CATKTGPKWQL.

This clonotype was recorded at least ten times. CDR3 sequence: CASSGLAYEQYF. As DNA, the CDR3 is TGTGCCAGCAGTGGACTAGCCTACGAGCAGTACTTC. The rearrangement uses TRBV12-3 or TRBV12-4 and TRBJ2-7, with 7 bases fitting TRBD2. V dropped 5 bases and J dropped 2; count of bases not matched to a gene: 0. CDR3 length: 12 amino acids.

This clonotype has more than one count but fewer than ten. The CDR3 nucleotides read TGTGCCAGCACGAGGCAGGACAGCAAAAACATTCAGTACTTC. Its protein product is CASTRQDSKNIQYF. V gene TRBV5-5 combines with J gene TRBJ2-4; a weak D match, TRBD1 (6 bases). Germline CDR1 SGHKS, CDR2 YYEKEE (reference sequence). The CDR3 is 14 amino acids. Trimming took off 6 bases at V and 3 bases at J, with 13 bases between the two ends.

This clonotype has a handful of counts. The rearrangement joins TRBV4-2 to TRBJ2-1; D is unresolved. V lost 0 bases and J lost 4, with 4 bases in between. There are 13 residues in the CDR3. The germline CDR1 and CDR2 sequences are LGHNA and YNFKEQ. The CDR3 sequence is CASSQDLYNEQFF. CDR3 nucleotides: TGTGCCAGCAGCCAAGATTTGTACAATGAGCAGTTCTTC.

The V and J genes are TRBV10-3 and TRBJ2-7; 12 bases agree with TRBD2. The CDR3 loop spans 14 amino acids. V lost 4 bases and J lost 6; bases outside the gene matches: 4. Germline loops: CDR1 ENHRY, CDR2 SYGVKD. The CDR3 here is CAISGTSGMGEQYF. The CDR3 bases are TGTGCCATCAGTGGGACTAGCGGGATGGGCGAGCAGTACTTC.

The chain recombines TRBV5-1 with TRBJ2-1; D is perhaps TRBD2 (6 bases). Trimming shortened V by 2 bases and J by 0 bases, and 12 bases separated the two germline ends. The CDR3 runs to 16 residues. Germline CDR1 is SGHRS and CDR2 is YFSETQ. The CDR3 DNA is TGCGCCAGCAGCTTCATGTCGGGAGCCTCCTACAATGAGCAGTTCTTC. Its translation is CASSFMSGASYNEQFF.

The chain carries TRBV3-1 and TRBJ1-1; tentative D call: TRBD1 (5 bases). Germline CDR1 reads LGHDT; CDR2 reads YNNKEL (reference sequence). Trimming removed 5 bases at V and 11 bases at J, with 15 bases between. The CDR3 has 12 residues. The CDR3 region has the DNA TGTGCCAGCAGCAAGGAGGCAGGGTCGGCTTTCTTT. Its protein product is CASSKEAGSAFF.

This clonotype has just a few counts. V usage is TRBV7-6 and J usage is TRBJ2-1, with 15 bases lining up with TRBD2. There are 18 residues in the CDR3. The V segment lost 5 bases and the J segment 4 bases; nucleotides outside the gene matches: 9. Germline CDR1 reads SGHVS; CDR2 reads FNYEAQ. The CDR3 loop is CASSPGLAGGLVYNEQFF. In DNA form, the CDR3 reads TGTGCCAGCAGCCCGGGACTAGCGGGGGGTTTGGTTTACAATGAGCAGTTCTTC.

CDR3 region: CASSELGEVGTDTQYF. CDR3 DNA: TGTGCCAGCAGTGAGCTAGGGGAGGTCGGCACAGATACGCAGTATTTT. The rearrangement links TRBV6-4 to TRBJ2-3; possible D gene TRBD2, 6 bases. The CDR3 length is 16 residues. CDR1 is MRHNA and CDR2 is SNTAGT in the germline V gene. The V end lost 3 bases, the J end lost 1 base, and 14 bases lay between the germline ends.

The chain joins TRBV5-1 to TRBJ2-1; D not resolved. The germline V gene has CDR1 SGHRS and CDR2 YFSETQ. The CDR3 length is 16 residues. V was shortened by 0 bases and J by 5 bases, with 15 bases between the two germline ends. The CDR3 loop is CASSLGVGSNNNEQFF. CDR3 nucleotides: TGCGCCAGCAGCTTGGGGGTAGGCAGTAATAACAATGAGCAGTTCTTC. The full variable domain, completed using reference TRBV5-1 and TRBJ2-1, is KAGVTQTPRYLIKTRGQQVTLSCSPISGHRSVSWYQQTPGQGLQFLFEYFSETQRNKGNFPGRFSGRQFSNSRSEMNVSTLELGDSALYLCASSLGVGSNNNEQFFGPGTRLTVL.

The CDR3 DNA follows: TGCAGTGCTAGGCCACTTTTAACAGATACGCAGTATTTT. It is translated as CSARPLLTDTQYF. The rearrangement joins TRBV20-1 to TRBJ2-3; D not resolved. Germline V gives CDR1 DFQATT, CDR2 SNEGSKA (reference sequence). Trimming left V 3 bases short and J 3 bases short, with 10 bases between. CDR3 length equals 13 residues.

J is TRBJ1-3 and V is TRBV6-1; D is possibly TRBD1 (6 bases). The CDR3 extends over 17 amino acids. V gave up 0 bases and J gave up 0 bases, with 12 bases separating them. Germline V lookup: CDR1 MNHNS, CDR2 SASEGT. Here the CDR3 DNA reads TGTGCCAGCAGTGAAGCGCGAAGGACAGCCTCTGGAAACACCATATATTTT. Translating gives CASSEARRTASGNTIYF.

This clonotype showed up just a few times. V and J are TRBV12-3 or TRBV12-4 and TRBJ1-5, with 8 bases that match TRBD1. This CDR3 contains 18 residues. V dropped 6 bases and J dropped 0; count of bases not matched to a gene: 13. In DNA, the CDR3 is TGTGCCAGCAGCTCTCCTTTCGGGACAGGAGATAGCAATCAGCCCCAGCATTTT. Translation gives CASSSPFGTGDSNQPQHF.

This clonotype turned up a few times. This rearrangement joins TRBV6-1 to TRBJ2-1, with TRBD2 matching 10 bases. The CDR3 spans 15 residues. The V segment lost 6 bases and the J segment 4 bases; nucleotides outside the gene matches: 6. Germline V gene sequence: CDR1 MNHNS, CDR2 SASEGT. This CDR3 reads CASRNSGGPYNEQFF. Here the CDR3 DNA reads TGTGCCAGCAGAAATAGCGGGGGGCCGTACAATGAGCAGTTCTTC.

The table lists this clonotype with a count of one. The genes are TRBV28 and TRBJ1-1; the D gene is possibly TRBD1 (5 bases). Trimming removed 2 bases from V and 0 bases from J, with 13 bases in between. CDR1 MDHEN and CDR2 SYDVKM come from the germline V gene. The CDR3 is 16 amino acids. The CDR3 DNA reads TGTGCCAGCAGTTTACAGGGCCAGCCGATGAACACTGAAGCTTTCTTT. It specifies CASSLQGQPMNTEAFF.

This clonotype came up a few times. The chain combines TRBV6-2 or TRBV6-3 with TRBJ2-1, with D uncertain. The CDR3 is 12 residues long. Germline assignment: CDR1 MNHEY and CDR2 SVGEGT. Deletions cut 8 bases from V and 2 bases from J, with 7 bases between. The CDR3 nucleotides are TGTGCCAGCGGAGCAACCTACAATGAGCAGTTCTTC. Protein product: CASGATYNEQFF.

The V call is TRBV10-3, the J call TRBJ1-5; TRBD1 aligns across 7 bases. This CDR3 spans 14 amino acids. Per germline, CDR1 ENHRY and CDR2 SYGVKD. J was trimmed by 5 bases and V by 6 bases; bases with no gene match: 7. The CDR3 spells CAIRATGTHQPQHF. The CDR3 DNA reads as TGTGCCATCAGGGCGACAGGGACCCATCAGCCCCAGCATTTT.

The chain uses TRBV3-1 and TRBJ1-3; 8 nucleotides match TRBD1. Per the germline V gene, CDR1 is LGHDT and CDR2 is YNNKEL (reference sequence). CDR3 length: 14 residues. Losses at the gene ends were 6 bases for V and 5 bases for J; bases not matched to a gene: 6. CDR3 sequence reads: CASRDRVSRNTIYF. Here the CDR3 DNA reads TGTGCCAGCAGGGACAGGGTATCTCGAAACACCATATATTTT.

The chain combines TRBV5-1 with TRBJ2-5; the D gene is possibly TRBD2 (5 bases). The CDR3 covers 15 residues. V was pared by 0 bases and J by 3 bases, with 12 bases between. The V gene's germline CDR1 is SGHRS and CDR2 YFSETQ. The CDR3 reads CASSLGVGDEETQYF. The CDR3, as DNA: TGCGCCAGCAGCTTGGGGGTGGGAGATGAAGAGACCCAGTACTTC.

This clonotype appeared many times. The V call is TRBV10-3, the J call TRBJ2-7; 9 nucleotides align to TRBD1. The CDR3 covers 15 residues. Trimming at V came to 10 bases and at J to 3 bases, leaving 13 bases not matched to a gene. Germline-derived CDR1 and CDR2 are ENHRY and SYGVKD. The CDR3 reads CASGQGFTLGYEQYF. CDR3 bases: TGTGCCAGCGGACAGGGGTTCACTTTGGGCTACGAGCAGTACTTC.

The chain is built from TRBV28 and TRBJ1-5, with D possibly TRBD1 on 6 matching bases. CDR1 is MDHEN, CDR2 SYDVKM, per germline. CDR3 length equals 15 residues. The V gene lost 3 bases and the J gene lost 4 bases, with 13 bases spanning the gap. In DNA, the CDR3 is TGTGCCAGCAGTTTTGCCGACAGGCCAAATCAGCCCCAGCATTTT. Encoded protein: CASSFADRPNQPQHF.